These 25 T cell receptor beta chains share one sample of origin, sequenced in a study of shared clonotypes between healthy human individuals. TCRdb keeps only in-frame clones here, not all; method: immunoSEQ multiplex PCR. The sample holds more than 550,000 clones, 90% seen once. The source material was memory CD8+ T cells from PBMCs. Subset given: CD45RO+ cells pooled with CCR7-negative TemRA cells. The receptor source for this set is a man younger than 30 in good health. Some clones in this sample may be carry-over from other donors' samples.

Of note for this clone: One end of the junction varies from germline; a read error may be responsible. V usage is TRBV29-1 and J usage is TRBJ2-7; 10 positions match TRBD2. The CDR3 length is 17 residues. The germline gives CDR1 SQVTM, CDR2 ANQGSEA. CDR3 DNA sequence: TGTAGCGTTGAAGTTCTAGCGGGAGACACCCGGGAGGGCGAGCAGTACTTC. It encodes CSVEVLAGDTREGEQYF.

V is TRBV19 and J is TRBJ2-5, with D maybe TRBD1 (5 bases). V gave up 3 bases and J gave up 5 bases, with 16 bases separating them. The germline V gene encodes CDR1 LNHDA and CDR2 SQIVND (reference sequence). This CDR3 spans 15 amino acids. The CDR3 loop reads CASSILNGAAETQYF. The CDR3 nucleotides read TGTGCCAGTAGTATCTTAAATGGGGCCGCGGAGACCCAGTACTTC.

The chain carries TRBV5-6 and TRBJ2-7; 9 bases map to TRBD1. J gave up 7 bases and V 9 bases, and 17 bases lay outside the gene matches. This CDR3 spans 15 amino acids. Per the germline V gene, CDR1 is SGHDT and CDR2 is YYEEEE. The CDR3 DNA reads as TGTGCCACCGATCCCCCACAGGGGGCCTTAGGTGAGCAGTACTTC. Protein product: CATDPPQGALGEQYF.

The chain joins TRBV6-5 to TRBJ2-1; 10 nucleotides agree with TRBD2. CDR3 length equals 15 residues. V dropped 4 bases and J dropped 4; count of bases not matched to a gene: 4. Looked up from germline, CDR1 is MNHEY and CDR2 is SVGAGI. DNA of the CDR3: TGTGCCAGCAGTTTCCTAGCGGGAGCGTACAATGAGCAGTTCTTC. Its protein is CASSFLAGAYNEQFF.

This clone occurred once. This chain links TRBV9 with TRBJ2-7; TRBD2 aligns across 7 bases. Looked up from germline, CDR1 is SGDLS and CDR2 is YYNGEE. The CDR3 sequence is 13 residues long. The junction had 7 bases not matched to a gene; V was cut back by 4 bases and J by 6 bases. CDR3 residues: CASSQFGGGEQYF. CDR3 nucleotide sequence: TGTGCCAGCAGCCAGTTCGGCGGGGGCGAGCAGTACTTC.

In this sample, this clone turned up once. CDR3 bases: TGTGCCAGCAGCCCCCAGTACCAAGAGACCCAGTACTTC. Protein product: CASSPQYQETQYF. This chain links TRBV9 with TRBJ2-5, with D uncertain. Germline V gene lookup returns CDR1 SGDLS and CDR2 YYNGEE. The ends were cut back, 4 bases at V and 0 bases at J, with 7 bases in the middle. This CDR3 comprises 13 residues.

The rearrangement links TRBV5-1 to TRBJ2-3; D unresolved. Trimming cost V 3 bases and J 0 bases, with 17 bases left between them. There are 17 residues in the CDR3. Germline lookup yields CDR1 SGHRS and CDR2 YFSETQ. Written as DNA, the CDR3 is TGCGCCAGCAGCTCCGACGGAGCAGTCGATAGCACAGATACGCAGTATTTT. It specifies CASSSDGAVDSTDTQYF.

The genes are TRBV5-1 and TRBJ2-3; 7 bases are shared with TRBD1. Trimming removed 4 bases from V and 5 bases from J; junction bases left unmatched: 13. CDR1 is SGHRS and CDR2 is YFSETQ in the germline V gene. This CDR3 is 16 amino acids long. The CDR3 DNA follows: TGCGCCAGCAGCCCCGCGACTGACAGGGTGCGAGATACGCAGTATTTT. This codes for CASSPATDRVRDTQYF.

This clone was counted a single time. The chain uses TRBV6-5 and TRBJ2-3; unclear D gene. Germline V CDR1 and CDR2: MNHEY, SVGAGI. This CDR3 is built from 16 residues. V was shortened by 2 bases and J by 4 bases, with 16 bases between the two germline ends. The CDR3 DNA is TGTGCCAGCAGTTACGTCACCCACTCAGGATCAGATACGCAGTATTTT. It translates to CASSYVTHSGSDTQYF.

This rearrangement joins TRBV21-1 to TRBJ2-7. TRBV21-1 is deemed a pseudogene. The CDR3 runs 15 residues. CDR3 sequence: CASSKGFWQVREQYF. In nucleotides, the CDR3 is TGTGCCAGCAGCAAAGGATTTTGGCAGGTGAGGGAGCAGTACTTC.

This chain uses TRBV29-1 with TRBJ1-1; a weak D match, TRBD1 (5 bases). V lost 5 bases to trimming and J lost 0 bases, with 7 bases between them. Germline V gene sequence: CDR1 SQVTM, CDR2 ANQGSEA. The CDR3 sequence is 12 residues long. The CDR3 reads CSVPGMNTEAFF. The CDR3 DNA sequence: TGCAGCGTTCCAGGGATGAACACTGAAGCTTTCTTT. Complete variable domain (other parts from reference TRBV29-1 and TRBJ1-1): SAVISQKPSRDICQRGTSLTIQCQVDSQVTMMFWYRQQPGQSLTLIATANQGSEATYESGFVIDKFPISRPNLTFSTLTVSNMSPEDSSIYLCSVPGMNTEAFFGQGTRLTVV.

The chain carries TRBV7-2 and TRBJ2-7, with TRBD2 as a possible D gene (6 bases). Germline V gene sequence: CDR1 SGHTA, CDR2 FQGNSA. The germline V and J ends were trimmed by 1 base and 3 bases, with 10 bases remaining between them. The length of the CDR3 is 14 residues. The CDR3 here is CASSLGTTYYEQYF. The CDR3 bases are TGTGCCAGCAGCTTAGGGACTACCTACTACGAGCAGTACTTC. Full variable domain (outside the CDR3, taken from reference TRBV7-2 and TRBJ2-7): GAGVSQSPSNKVTEKGKDVELRCDPISGHTALYWYRQSLGQGLEFLIYFQGNSAPDKSGLPSDRFSAERTGGSVSTLTIQRTQQEDSAVYLCASSLGTTYYEQYFGPGTRLTVT.

This chain uses TRBV28 with TRBJ2-5, with D perhaps matching TRBD1 (5 bases). The ends were cut back, 3 bases at V and 3 bases at J, with 17 bases in the middle. CDR3 size: 16 residues. Germline loops: CDR1 MDHEN, CDR2 SYDVKM. CDR3 loop: CASSFGLGREEETQYF. The DNA of the CDR3 is TGTGCCAGCAGTTTCGGGTTGGGCAGGGAAGAAGAGACCCAGTACTTC.

The V gene is TRBV25-1, the J gene TRBJ2-1; possible D gene TRBD1, 5 bases. V lost 4 bases to trimming and J lost 2 bases, with 15 bases between them. Germline V gene data show CDR1 as MGHDK and CDR2 as SYGVNS. This CDR3 is built from 16 residues. CDR3 in DNA: TGTGCCAGCAGTGGCTTTACAGGTAATGCCTACAATGAGCAGTTCTTC. Amino acids: CASSGFTGNAYNEQFF.

This clone was observed once. CDR3 protein: CASSAAPTYNEQFF. CDR3 in DNA: TGTGCCAGCAGCGCGGCCCCTACTTACAATGAGCAGTTCTTC. The chain uses TRBV7-9 and TRBJ2-1; no definite D call. The CDR3 sequence is 14 residues long. The germline V gene has CDR1 SEHNR and CDR2 FQNEAQ (reference sequence). Trimming took 5 bases from V and 4 from J, leaving 12 bases between them. The full variable domain, rest sourced from reference TRBV7-9 and TRBJ2-1, is DTGVSQNPRHKITKRGQNVTFRCDPISEHNRLYWYRQTLGQGPEFLTYFQNEAQLEKSRLLSDRFSAERPKGSFSTLEIQRTEQGDSAMYLCASSAAPTYNEQFFGPGTRLTVL.

This clone was seen only once. The J gene is TRBJ1-6, the V gene TRBV27, with 10 bases that match TRBD1. The CDR3 consists of 14 residues. With 8 bases clipped from V and 9 bases from J, the junction kept 7 bases outside the gene matches. In germline, CDR1 is MNHEY, CDR2 SMNVEV (reference sequence). As DNA, the CDR3 is TGTGCCAGCTCAGACAGGGGGCTCACTTCACCCCTCCACTTT. Amino acids: CASSDRGLTSPLHF.

The V gene is TRBV9, the J gene TRBJ1-1; D uncertain. V lost 3 bases and J lost 0, with 15 bases in between. The CDR3 spans 16 residues. CDR1 is SGDLS, CDR2 YYNGEE, per germline. The CDR3 region is CASSGDVKTLNTEAFF. The CDR3 DNA reads as TGTGCCAGCAGCGGAGACGTCAAAACCCTGAACACTGAAGCTTTCTTT. Full variable domain (remainder filled in from reference TRBV9 and TRBJ1-1): DSGVTQTPKHLITATGQRVTLRCSPRSGDLSVYWYQQSLDQGLQFLIQYYNGEERAKGNILERFSAQQFPDLHSELNLSSLELGDSALYFCASSGDVKTLNTEAFFGQGTRLTVV.

V gene TRBV29-1 combines with J gene TRBJ1-3; maybe TRBD1 (5 bases). V dropped 0 bases and J dropped 4 bases, with 13 bases sitting between them. The germline gives CDR1 SQVTM, CDR2 ANQGSEA. The CDR3 sequence is 15 residues long. The CDR3 region is CSVEDLRDGGNTIYF. CDR3 in DNA: TGCAGCGTTGAAGACCTCAGGGACGGCGGAAACACCATATATTTT.

The chain links TRBV27 to TRBJ2-7, with 9 nucleotides matching TRBD2. The J segment lost 7 bases and the V segment lost 3 bases, leaving 7 bases of the junction unmatched. This CDR3 has 14 amino acids. Germline V gene data show CDR1 as MNHEY and CDR2 as SMNVEV (reference sequence). The CDR3 region has the DNA TGTGCCAGCAGTTTCGCCGGGACTAGCTTGGAGCAGTACTTC. Encoded protein: CASSFAGTSLEQYF.

This sequence joins TRBV28 and TRBJ2-7; D could derive from TRBD1 or TRBD2 (5 bases each). Germline V gene sequence: CDR1 MDHEN, CDR2 SYDVKM. The CDR3 is 14 residues long. Trimming removed 3 bases from V and 1 base from J, with 10 bases in between. This CDR3 is CASSFRGPSYEQYF. The CDR3 DNA follows: TGTGCCAGCAGTTTTCGGGGACCGTCCTACGAGCAGTACTTC.

This clone showed up just a few times. The rearrangement uses TRBV6-6 and TRBJ1-1, with D tentatively TRBD1 (5 bases). Germline V gene lookup returns CDR1 MNHNY and CDR2 SVGAGI (reference sequence). CDR3 length equals 14 residues. V lost 8 bases and J lost 0, with 13 bases in between. The CDR3 bases are TGTGCCAGCCGACAGCTTCTAATGAACACTGAAGCTTTCTTT. It translates to CASRQLLMNTEAFF.

The gene calls are TRBV11-2 and TRBJ2-1; D remains unclear. Germline V gene lookup returns CDR1 SGHAT and CDR2 FQNNGV. V was clipped by 2 bases and J by 6 bases, with 11 bases between them. CDR3 size: 14 residues. The CDR3 protein is CASSLFLGSNEQFF. The CDR3 DNA sequence: TGTGCCAGCAGCTTATTCCTAGGATCCAATGAGCAGTTCTTC.

The rearrangement links TRBV7-9 to TRBJ2-1; TRBD2 matches 9 bases. This CDR3 contains 17 residues. Germline V lookup: CDR1 SEHNR, CDR2 FQNEAQ (reference sequence). V lost 5 bases, J lost 1 base, and 9 bases stayed unmatched. CDR3 nucleotides: TGTGCCAGCAGCCTTACCTTGAGCGGGAGGTCCTACAATGAGCAGTTCTTC. It encodes CASSLTLSGRSYNEQFF.

The genes are TRBV6-1 and TRBJ1-5, with TRBD1 matching over 7 bases. In germline, CDR1 is MNHNS, CDR2 SASEGT. Trimming at V came to 8 bases and at J to 4 bases, leaving 11 bases not matched to a gene. The CDR3 length is 15 residues. The CDR3 sequence is CASGQENFINQPQHF. DNA of the CDR3: TGTGCCAGCGGACAGGAGAACTTTATAAATCAGCCCCAGCATTTT.

This clone was seen only once. V usage is TRBV5-6 and J usage is TRBJ2-2, with 8 bases aligning to TRBD1. After removal of 3 bases from V and 0 bases from J, the junction contained 4 bases not matched to a gene. Per germline, CDR1 SGHDT and CDR2 YYEEEE. The CDR3 runs to 16 residues. Here the CDR3 reads CASSSGDRPNTGELFF. For the CDR3, the DNA is TGTGCCAGCAGCTCCGGGGACAGGCCGAACACCGGGGAGCTGTTTTTT.